This TCR beta chain was identified during a study of T cells in Graves' hyperthyroidism and ophthalmopathy. Amplification of TCR beta CDR3 regions used RNA as the template. A set of HTBI primers served as the primers for a first-round RT-PCR of the TCR CDR3. TCRdb called the multiplex PCR reads again in MiXCR, with one record for every CDR3 protein. The profile shows some 270,000 distinct CDR3 sequences, about an eighth of them singletons. This clonotype showed up just a few times. Looked up from germline, CDR1 is SGHTA and CDR2 is FQGTGA. There are 15 residues in the CDR3. V shed 5 bases and J shed 3 bases, with 14 bases lying between them. Diagnoses used clinical symptoms, serum thyroxine and TRAb, thyroid ultrasound and orbital computed tomography.

The sample consisted of blood. This sequence was found in a woman between 35 and 50 years old with Graves' hyperthyroidism. This sequence joins TRBV7-3 and TRBJ2-1; D is possibly TRBD2 (5 bases). As DNA, the CDR3 is TGTGCCAGCAGCCCGAGGAGCGGAAACTACAATGAGCAGTTCTTC. It specifies CASSPRSGNYNEQFF. Together with reference TRBV7-3 and TRBJ2-1, the CDR3 gives the full variable domain: GAGVSQTPSNKVTEKGKYVELRCDPISGHTALYWYRQSLGQGPEFLIYFQGTGAADDSGLPNDRFFAVRPEGSVSTLKIQRTERGDSAVYLCASSPRSGNYNEQFFGPGTRLTVL.